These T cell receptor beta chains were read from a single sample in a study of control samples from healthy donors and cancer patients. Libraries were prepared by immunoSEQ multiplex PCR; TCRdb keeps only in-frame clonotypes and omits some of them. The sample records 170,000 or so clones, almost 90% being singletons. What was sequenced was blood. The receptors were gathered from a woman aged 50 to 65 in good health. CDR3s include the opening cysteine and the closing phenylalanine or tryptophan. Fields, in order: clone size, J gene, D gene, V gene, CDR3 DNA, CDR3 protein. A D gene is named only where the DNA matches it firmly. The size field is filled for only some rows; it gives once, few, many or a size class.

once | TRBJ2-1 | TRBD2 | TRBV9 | TGTGCCAGCAGCGCGACTAGCGGGAGCTCCTACAATGAGCAGTTCTTC | CASSATSGSSYNEQFF
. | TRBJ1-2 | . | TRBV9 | TGTGCCAGCAGCGTAGCAGGACGGTACACCTTC | CASSVAGRYTF
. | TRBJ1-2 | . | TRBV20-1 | TGCAGTGCTAGAGAGCGGGGCCACACCTTC | CSARERGHTF
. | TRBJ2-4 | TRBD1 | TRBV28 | TGTGCCAGCAGTTTAAAGGGGGCCCCGTACTTC | CASSLKGAPYF
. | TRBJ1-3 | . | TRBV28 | TGTGCCAGCAGTCCTGGACACCGAAACACCATATATTTT | CASSPGHRNTIYF
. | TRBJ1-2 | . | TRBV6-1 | TGTGCCAGCAGTGAAGTCACAGGGCCGAGCTATGGCTACACCTTC | CASSEVTGPSYGYTF
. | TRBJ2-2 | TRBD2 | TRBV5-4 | TGTGCCCTAACCCGACGGCGGGAGGGCCCCGGGGAGCTGTTTTTT | CALTRRREGPGELFF
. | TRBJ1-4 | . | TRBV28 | TGTGCCAGCAGCACCCCAGGGGCAACTAATGAAAAACTGTTTTTT | CASSTPGATNEKLFF
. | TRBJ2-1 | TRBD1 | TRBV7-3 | TGTGCCAGCAGCACCGGGACAGGAGATTACAATGAGCAGTTCTTC | CASSTGTGDYNEQFF
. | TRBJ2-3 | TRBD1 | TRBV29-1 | TGCAGCGTTGGGTCGGGACAGGGCACAGATACGCAGTATTTT | CSVGSGQGTDTQYF
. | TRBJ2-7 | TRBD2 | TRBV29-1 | TGCAGCGTTGAAGATCCTGATCGGCGCGGGAGGAATGGCTACGAGCAGTACTTC | CSVEDPDRRGRNGYEQYF
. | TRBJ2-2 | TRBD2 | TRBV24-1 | TGTGCCACAAGCGGGAGGGTGTCCGGGGAGCTGTTTTTT | CATSGRVSGELFF
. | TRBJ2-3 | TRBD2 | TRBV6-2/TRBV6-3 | TGTGCCAGCAGTTATTTTGTGGGAGGGCCCACAGATACGCAGTATTTT | CASSYFVGGPTDTQYF
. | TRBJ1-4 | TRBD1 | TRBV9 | TGTGCCAGCAGCGGTGGACAGGCAACTAATGAAAAACTGTTTTTT | CASSGGQATNEKLFF
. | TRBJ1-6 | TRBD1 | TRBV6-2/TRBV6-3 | TGTGCCAGCAGTTCACCGACAGGGGCGACACCCCTCCACTTT | CASSSPTGATPLHF
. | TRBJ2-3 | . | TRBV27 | TGTGCCAGCAGTCCCCTGGGAGATACGCAGTATTTT | CASSPLGDTQYF
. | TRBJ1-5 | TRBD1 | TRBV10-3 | TGTGCCATCAGTGAGGGGGACAGAATGGGGCCCCAGCATTTT | CAISEGDRMGPQHF
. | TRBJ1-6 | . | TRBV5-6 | TGTGCCAGCAGCTTGGGGCGTTCGGAGAGTTCACCCCTCCACTTT | CASSLGRSESSPLHF
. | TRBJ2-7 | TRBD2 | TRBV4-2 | TGTGCCAGCAGCCAAGATCTAGCGGGAGCCTACGAGCAGTACTTC | CASSQDLAGAYEQYF
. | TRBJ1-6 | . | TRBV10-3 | TGTGCCATCAGCTCCGACAGACCTGGGGATGGTTCACCCCTCCACTTT | CAISSDRPGDGSPLHF
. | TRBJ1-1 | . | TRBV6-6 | TGTGCCAGCAGTGAGCGGCAGGGTAAGGCTGAAGCTTTCTTT | CASSERQGKAEAFF
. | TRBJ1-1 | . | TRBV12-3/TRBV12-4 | TGTGCCAGCATAGTTCTCAGGAACACTGAAGCTTTCTTT | CASIVLRNTEAFF
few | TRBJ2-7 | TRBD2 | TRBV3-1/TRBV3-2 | TGTGCCAGCAGCCAATCTAGACCTGGACTAGCGGGTGACTTTAGCTACGAGCAGTACTTC | CASSQSRPGLAGDFSYEQYF
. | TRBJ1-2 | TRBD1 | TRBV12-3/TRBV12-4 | TGTGCCAGCAGTACTCGGACAGGGACTGGCTACACCTTC | CASSTRTGTGYTF
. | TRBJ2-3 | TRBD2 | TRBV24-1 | TGTGCCACCAGCCCTACTAGCGGGGTCACAGATACGCAGTATTTT | CATSPTSGVTDTQYF
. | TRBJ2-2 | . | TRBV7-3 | TGTGCCAGCAGCCCCCGACCATCGGGGGAAGGGGAGCTGTTTTTT | CASSPRPSGEGELFF
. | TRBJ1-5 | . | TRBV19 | TGTGCCAGTAGTATGGGCCGTCTTAATCAGCCCCAGCATTTT | CASSMGRLNQPQHF
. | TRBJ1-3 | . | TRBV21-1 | TGTGCCAGCAGGGCCAGGGGGCTCGGAAACACCATATATTTT | CASRARGLGNTIYF
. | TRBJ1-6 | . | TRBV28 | TGTGCCAGCAGTTGGGGGGTAGATTCACCCCTCCACTTT | CASSWGVDSPLHF
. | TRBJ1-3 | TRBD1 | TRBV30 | TGTGCCTGGAGGGAGACAGGGTTCCCTGGAAACACCATATATTTT | CAWRETGFPGNTIYF
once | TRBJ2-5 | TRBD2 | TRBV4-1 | TGCGCCAGCAGCCAAGATCCGGGACTAGCGAGGTCCCAAGAGACCCAGTACTTC | CASSQDPGLARSQETQYF
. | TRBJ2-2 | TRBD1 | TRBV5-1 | TGCGCCAGCAGTCAAGGGACAGGGGTGACCGGGGAGCTGTTTTTT | CASSQGTGVTGELFF
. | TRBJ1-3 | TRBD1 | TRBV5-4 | TGTGCCAGCAGCTCCGGACAGGGGGCCTCTGGAAACACCATATATTTT | CASSSGQGASGNTIYF
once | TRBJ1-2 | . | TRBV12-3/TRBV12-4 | TGTGCCAGCAGTTTCCTTGCCAGGGATGGCTACACCTTC | CASSFLARDGYTF
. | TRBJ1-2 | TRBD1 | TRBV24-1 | TGTGCCACCAGTGCAGGGGGAATCTATGGCTACACCTTC | CATSAGGIYGYTF
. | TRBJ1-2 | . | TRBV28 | TGTGCCAGCAGTGGGGGCTCCCGTCTGGGCTACACCTTC | CASSGGSRLGYTF
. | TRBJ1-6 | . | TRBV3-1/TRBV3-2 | TGTGCCAGCAGCCAAGGAGAGGGCTATAATTCACCCCTCCACTTT | CASSQGEGYNSPLHF
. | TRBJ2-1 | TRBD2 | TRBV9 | TGTGCCAGCAAGTCGGGACTAGCGGCCTACAATGAGCAGTTCTTC | CASKSGLAAYNEQFF
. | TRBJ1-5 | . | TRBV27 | TGTGCCAGCAGTTCCGGGCCGTCCCTCCCGCCCCAGCATTTT | CASSSGPSLPPQHF
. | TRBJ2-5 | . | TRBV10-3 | TGTGCCATCAGTGATGATCGGAAAGAGACCCAGTACTTC | CAISDDRKETQYF
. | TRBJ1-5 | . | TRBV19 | TGTGCCAGTAGTATAGATCGAGGCAGGGGAAAACAGCCCCAGCATTTT | CASSIDRGRGKQPQHF
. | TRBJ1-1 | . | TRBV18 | TGTGCCAGCTCACCACGAGAAGTGGACACTGAAGCTTTCTTT | CASSPREVDTEAFF
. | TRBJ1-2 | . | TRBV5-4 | TGTGCCAGCAGCCTACAGGAGAACTATGGCTACACCTTC | CASSLQENYGYTF
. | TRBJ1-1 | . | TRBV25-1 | TGTGCCAGCAAGGGGGGGGTGAACACTGAAGCTTTCTTT | CASKGGVNTEAFF
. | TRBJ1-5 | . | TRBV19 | TGTGCCAGTAGTATGAACCGGGCTCAGCCCCAGCATTTT | CASSMNRAQPQHF
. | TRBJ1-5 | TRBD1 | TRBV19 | TGTGCCAGTAGTGCTTTGCCAAGGGGGCTCGGTCAGCCCCAGCATTTT | CASSALPRGLGQPQHF
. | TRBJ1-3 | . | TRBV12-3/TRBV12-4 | TGTGCTCATGCAGCAAGCTCTGGAAACACCATATATTTT | CAHAASSGNTIYF
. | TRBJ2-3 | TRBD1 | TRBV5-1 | TGCGCCAGCAGCTTGGAAGGGGGCGGAGTAGGCACAGATACGCAGTATTTT | CASSLEGGGVGTDTQYF
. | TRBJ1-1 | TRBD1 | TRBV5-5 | TGTGCCAGCAGCCACACTCGGGACAGGGGTGGCACTGAAGCTTTCTTT | CASSHTRDRGGTEAFF
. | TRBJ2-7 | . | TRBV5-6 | TGTGCCAGCAGCTCTAGGACCTACGAGCAGTACTTC | CASSSRTYEQYF
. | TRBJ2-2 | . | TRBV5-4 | TGTGCCAGCAGCTCGAATCTAGCCGGGGAGCTGTTTTTT | CASSSNLAGELFF
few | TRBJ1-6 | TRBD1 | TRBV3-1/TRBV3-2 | TGTGCCAGCAGCCAACTGGGACAGGGGAATTCACCCCTCCACTTT | CASSQLGQGNSPLHF
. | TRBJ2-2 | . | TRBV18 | TGTGCCAGCTCACTTAACGAGGTGGGCACCGGGGAGCTGTTTTTT | CASSLNEVGTGELFF
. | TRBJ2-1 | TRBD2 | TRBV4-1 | TGCGCCAGCAGCTCCCTTCCCGTCGGGAGGGCCTACAATGAGCAGTTCTTC | CASSSLPVGRAYNEQFF
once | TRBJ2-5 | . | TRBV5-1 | TGCGCCAGCAGCGATGGAACGTCCTGGCAAGAGACCCAGTACTTC | CASSDGTSWQETQYF
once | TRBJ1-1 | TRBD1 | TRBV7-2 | TGTGCCAGCAGCTTAGGAGGGGACAGGGGGTTGAACACTGAAGCTTTCTTT | CASSLGGDRGLNTEAFF